These T cell receptor beta chains were read from a single sample in a study of blood T cell repertoires in COVID-19. Libraries were prepared by immunoSEQ multiplex PCR; TCRdb keeps only in-frame clonotypes and omits some of them. This table holds more than 100,000 clones, less than 90% found once. Sequenced: peripheral blood. The receptors originated from a man aged 60 to 69 with acute or convalescent COVID-19. CDR3s include the opening cysteine and the closing phenylalanine or tryptophan. D genes are given only for firm matches. Only part of the rows carry a size: once, few, many, or a class if the clone is expanded.

v_call	d_call	clone_size	j_call	cdr3_aa	cdr3_nt
TRBV5-4	.	.	TRBJ2-6	CASSSVQGTGANVLTF	TGTGCCAGCAGCAGCGTTCAGGGTACTGGGGCCAACGTCCTGACTTTC
TRBV7-8	TRBD2	.	TRBJ2-2	CASSPWGAGVTGELFF	TGTGCCAGCAGCCCTTGGGGAGCGGGGGTTACCGGGGAGCTGTTTTTT
TRBV5-6	TRBD1	.	TRBJ2-2	CASRGTVNTGELFF	TGTGCCAGCAGGGGGACAGTGAACACCGGGGAGCTGTTTTTT
TRBV21-1	.	.	TRBJ2-7	CASNPGQNLYEQYF	TGTGCCAGCAACCCGGGACAGAACCTCTACGAGCAGTACTTC
TRBV10-3	TRBD1	.	TRBJ1-2	CAIRRTGGVLGGYTF	TGTGCCATCAGGAGAACAGGGGGAGTGCTTGGTGGCTACACCTTC
TRBV5-6	TRBD1	.	TRBJ2-7	CASSFTPGTVLAYEQYF	TGTGCCAGCAGCTTCACGCCCGGGACAGTTTTGGCCTACGAGCAGTACTTC
TRBV6-1	TRBD1	.	TRBJ1-2	CASSEVRQGAPARGYTF	TGTGCCAGCAGTGAAGTTCGGCAGGGGGCACCCGCTAGAGGCTACACCTTC
TRBV9	.	once	TRBJ2-1	CASSFRPRGDEQFF	TGTGCCAGCAGCTTCCGCCCCAGAGGCGATGAGCAGTTCTTC
TRBV27	.	few	TRBJ1-1	CASEGDGNTEAFF	TGTGCCTCCGAAGGGGATGGGAACACTGAAGCTTTCTTT
TRBV5-6	.	.	TRBJ2-7	CASSRGQEIYEQYF	TGTGCCAGCAGCAGGGGCCAGGAAATCTACGAGCAGTACTTC
TRBV7-3	.	.	TRBJ2-2	CASSPPASGTGELFF	TGTGCCAGCAGCCCCCCCGCGAGCGGCACCGGGGAGCTGTTTTTT
TRBV5-1	TRBD1	.	TRBJ2-5	CASTGTGGWETQYF	TGCGCCAGCACCGGGACAGGGGGCTGGGAGACCCAGTACTTC
TRBV7-8	TRBD2	.	TRBJ2-5	CASSLAPGGRETQYF	TGTGCCAGCAGCTTAGCTCCGGGAGGTAGGGAGACCCAGTACTTC
TRBV7-9	TRBD2	once	TRBJ2-7	CASSLDPGTSGGYEQYF	TGTGCCAGCAGCTTAGATCCGGGGACTAGCGGGGGGTACGAGCAGTACTTC
TRBV6-5	.	.	TRBJ2-5	CASSNLRAQETQYF	TGTGCCAGCAGTAACCTGCGGGCCCAAGAGACCCAGTACTTC
TRBV6-2/TRBV6-3	.	.	TRBJ1-6	CASSYDGNSPLHF	TGTGCCAGCAGTTATGACGGGAATTCACCCCTCCACTTT
TRBV14	.	.	TRBJ2-7	CASSQVYGPGEQYF	TGTGCCAGCAGCCAAGTTTACGGGCCGGGGGAGCAGTACTTC
TRBV5-1	.	once	TRBJ1-1	CASSLGGGEVTEAFF	TGCGCCAGCAGCTTGGGTGGGGGCGAGGTCACTGAAGCTTTCTTT
TRBV5-1	TRBD2	.	TRBJ2-1	CASSLRTSDYNEQFF	TGCGCCAGCAGCTTACGCACTAGCGACTACAATGAGCAGTTCTTC
TRBV19	TRBD1	.	TRBJ2-7	CASSIGGTGATYEQYF	TGTGCCAGTAGTATAGGGGGGACAGGGGCGACCTACGAGCAGTACTTC
TRBV2	.	once	TRBJ2-5	CASSEGTRVWETQYF	TGTGCCAGCAGTGAAGGGACAAGGGTTTGGGAGACCCAGTACTTC
TRBV19	TRBD1	.	TRBJ1-5	CASSRIQGAATHQPQHF	TGTGCCAGTAGTAGGATACAGGGGGCAGCCACCCATCAGCCCCAGCATTTT
TRBV10-1	.	.	TRBJ2-3	CASSDPGVTDTQYF	TGCGCCAGCAGTGACCCGGGGGTCACAGATACGCAGTATTTT
TRBV19	.	.	TRBJ1-1	CASMDSHTEAFF	TGTGCCAGTATGGACAGCCACACTGAAGCTTTCTTT
TRBV5-6	TRBD1	.	TRBJ1-1	CASSKDRVATEAFF	TGTGCCAGCAGCAAGGACAGGGTTGCCACTGAAGCTTTCTTT